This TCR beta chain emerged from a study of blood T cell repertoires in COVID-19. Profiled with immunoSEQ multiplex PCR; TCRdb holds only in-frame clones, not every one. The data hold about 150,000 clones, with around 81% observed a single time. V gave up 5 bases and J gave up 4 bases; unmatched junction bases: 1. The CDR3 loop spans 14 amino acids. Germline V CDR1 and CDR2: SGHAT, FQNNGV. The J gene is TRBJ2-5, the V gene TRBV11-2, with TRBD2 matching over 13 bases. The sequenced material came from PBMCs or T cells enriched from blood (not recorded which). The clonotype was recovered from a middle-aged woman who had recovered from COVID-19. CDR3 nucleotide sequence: TGTGCCAGCAGCCGACTAGCGGGGGGAGAGACCCAGTACTTC. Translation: CASSRLAGGETQYF.